This T cell receptor (beta chain) was obtained from a study of cytotoxic CD8 clonotypes in ibrutinib-treated CLL. CDR1 and CDR2 (germline): SEHNR, FQNEAQ (reference sequence). The trim removed 11 bases at V and 4 bases at J, leaving 15 bases unmatched. The CDR3 covers 16 residues. Sequencing was performed with immunoSEQ multiplex PCR; in TCRdb, only in-frame clones are kept and a portion is missing. Of 58,000 or so clones detected, 57% appear once; the ten largest clones hold about 15%. This clone came up many times. Its antigen remains unknown. Study findings and constraints: Treatment left the uncommon public clonotypes either contracted or stable in frequency.

The J gene is TRBJ1-3, the V gene TRBV7-9; 9 bases match TRBD1. This specimen consisted of PBMCs, obtained after 12 months of ibrutinib treatment. The sequence derives from a human donor with chronic lymphocytic leukemia. The CDR3 sequence is CAGAGTGRFAGNTIYF. The CDR3 DNA is TGTGCCGGGGCCGGGACAGGGCGGTTTGCAGGAAACACCATATATTTT.